A single T cell receptor (beta chain) is shown here with its context. Seattle patients were enrolled while actively infected and followed longitudinally. Study processing details: Estimates of nucleated cell counts were drawn from the amplification of reference gene primers. The assay was immunoSEQ multiplex PCR, and TCRdb's table has in-frame clones only and misses some. V, J and clone size reflect that table, while D and trimming were determined from the DNA. The table shows 180,000 or so clones, with more than 75% occurring only once. The data are from a study of blood T cell repertoires in COVID-19. Turning to the study itself: There were acute and convalescent COVID-19 samples, and they came from the United States, Italy and Spain. From T cells, B-cell-depleted T cells, or PBMCs came the material, which was cDNA or gDNA.

This TCR came from a person aged 70 to 79 with COVID-19, enrolled during active disease. The sequencing input was peripheral blood.

For the CDR3, the DNA is TGTGCCTGGAGTGTTTTCAGCGGGGAAGGCACAGATACGCAGTATTTT. Amino acids: CAWSVFSGEGTDTQYF. The V call is TRBV30, the J call TRBJ2-3; 7 nucleotides line up with TRBD2. The CDR3 covers 16 residues. J was trimmed by 1 base and V by 0 bases; bases with no gene match: 7. Germline V lookup: CDR1 GTSNPN, CDR2 SVGIG (reference sequence).